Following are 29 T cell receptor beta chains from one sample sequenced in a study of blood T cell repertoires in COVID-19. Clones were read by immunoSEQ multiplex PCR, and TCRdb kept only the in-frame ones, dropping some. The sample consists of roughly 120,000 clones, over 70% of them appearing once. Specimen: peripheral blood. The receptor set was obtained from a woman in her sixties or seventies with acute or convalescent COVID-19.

CDR3 DNA: TGTGCCAGCAGCGTAGGGACAGGGGAGAATTCACCCCTCCACTTT. The encoded protein is CASSVGTGENSPLHF. The chain is built from TRBV9 and TRBJ1-6; the match to TRBD1 covers 9 bases. The CDR3 has 15 residues. The germline V gene has CDR1 SGDLS and CDR2 YYNGEE. The junction had 2 bases not matched to a gene; V was cut back by 0 bases and J by 7 bases.

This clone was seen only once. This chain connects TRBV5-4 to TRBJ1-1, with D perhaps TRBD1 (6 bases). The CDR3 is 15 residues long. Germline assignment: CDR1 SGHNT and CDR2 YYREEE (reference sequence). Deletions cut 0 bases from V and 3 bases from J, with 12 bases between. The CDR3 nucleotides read TGTGCCAGCAGCTTGGAGGGACACAGGTACACTGAAGCTTTCTTT. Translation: CASSLEGHRYTEAFF.

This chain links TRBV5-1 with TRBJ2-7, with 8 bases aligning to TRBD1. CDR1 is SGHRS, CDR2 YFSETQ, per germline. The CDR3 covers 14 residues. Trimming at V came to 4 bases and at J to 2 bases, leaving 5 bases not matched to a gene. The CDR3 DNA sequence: TGCGCCAGCAGCACCGGACAGGGAGCCTACGAGCAGTACTTC. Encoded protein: CASSTGQGAYEQYF. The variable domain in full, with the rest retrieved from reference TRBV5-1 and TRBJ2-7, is KAGVTQTPRYLIKTRGQQVTLSCSPISGHRSVSWYQQTPGQGLQFLFEYFSETQRNKGNFPGRFSGRQFSNSRSEMNVSTLELGDSALYLCASSTGQGAYEQYFGPGTRLTVT.

The CDR3 bases are TGTGCCAGCAGCACTGTGGGGGGGCCTCGGGAGACCCAGTACTTC. Translated, it gives CASSTVGGPRETQYF. This sequence joins TRBV7-6 and TRBJ2-5, with D perhaps TRBD2 (7 bases). With 5 bases removed from V and 5 bases from J, the gap between germline ends came to 18 bases. CDR1 SGHVS and CDR2 FNYEAQ come from the germline V gene. This CDR3 comprises 15 residues.

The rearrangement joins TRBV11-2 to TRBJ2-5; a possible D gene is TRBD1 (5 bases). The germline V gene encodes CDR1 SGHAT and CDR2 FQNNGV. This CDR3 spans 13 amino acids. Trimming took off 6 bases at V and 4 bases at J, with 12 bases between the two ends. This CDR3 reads CASSGAGRETQYF. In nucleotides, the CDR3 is TGTGCCAGCAGTGGGGCAGGCCGAGAGACCCAGTACTTC.

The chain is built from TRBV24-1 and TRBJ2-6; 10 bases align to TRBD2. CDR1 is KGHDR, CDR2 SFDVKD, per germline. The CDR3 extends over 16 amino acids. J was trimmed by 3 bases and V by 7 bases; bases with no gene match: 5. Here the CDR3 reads CATSRGLAVGANVLTF. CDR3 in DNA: TGTGCCACCAGCCGTGGACTAGCGGTTGGGGCCAACGTCCTGACTTTC.

In nucleotides, the CDR3 is TGCAGCGTTCTCCAGGGAGGTTCACCCCTCCACTTT. Its protein product is CSVLQGGSPLHF. The genes are TRBV29-1 and TRBJ1-6; possibly TRBD1 for D (5 bases). The CDR3 is made up of 12 amino acids. V dropped 5 bases and J dropped 9 bases, with 11 bases sitting between them. The V gene's germline CDR1 is SQVTM and CDR2 ANQGSEA.

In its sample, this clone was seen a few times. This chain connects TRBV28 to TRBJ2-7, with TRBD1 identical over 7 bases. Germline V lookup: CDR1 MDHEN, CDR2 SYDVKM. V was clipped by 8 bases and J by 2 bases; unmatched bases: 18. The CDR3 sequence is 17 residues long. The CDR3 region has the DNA TGTGCCAGCTGGACCCTGGGGGTCGGGACAGAGCCCTACGAGCAGTACTTC. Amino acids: CASWTLGVGTEPYEQYF.

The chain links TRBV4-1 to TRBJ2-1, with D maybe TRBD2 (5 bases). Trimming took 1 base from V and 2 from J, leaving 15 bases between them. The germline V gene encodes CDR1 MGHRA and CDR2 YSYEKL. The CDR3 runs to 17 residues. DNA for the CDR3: TGCGCCAGCAGCCAAGTACAGTCGGGAAGCCCCTACAATGAGCAGTTCTTC. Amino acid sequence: CASSQVQSGSPYNEQFF.

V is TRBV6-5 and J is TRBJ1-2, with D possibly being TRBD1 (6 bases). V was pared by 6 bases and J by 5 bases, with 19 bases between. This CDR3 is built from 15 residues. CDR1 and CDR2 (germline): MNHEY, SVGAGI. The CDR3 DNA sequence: TGTGCCAGCAGCCCCACGGCCCACAGGGATTATGGCTACACCTTC. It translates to CASSPTAHRDYGYTF.

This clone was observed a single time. The CDR3 sequence: CASSSTVKGPRALQETQYF. CDR3 coding DNA: TGCGCCAGCAGCTCTACAGTAAAGGGGCCCCGGGCTCTTCAAGAGACCCAGTACTTC. The chain combines TRBV4-1 with TRBJ2-5; tentative D call: TRBD1 (5 bases). Looked up from germline, CDR1 is MGHRA and CDR2 is YSYEKL. CDR3 length: 19 amino acids. The V and J ends lost 5 bases and 2 bases respectively, with 27 bases between them.

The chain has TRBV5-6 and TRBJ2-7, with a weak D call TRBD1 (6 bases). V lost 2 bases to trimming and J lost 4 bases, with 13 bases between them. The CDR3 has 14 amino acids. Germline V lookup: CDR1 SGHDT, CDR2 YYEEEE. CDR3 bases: TGTGCCAGCAGCTTTAAGGGGGTGGATTACGAGCAGTACTTC. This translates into CASSFKGVDYEQYF. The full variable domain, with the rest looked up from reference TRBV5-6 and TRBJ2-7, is DAGVTQSPTHLIKTRGQQVTLRCSPKSGHDTVSWYQQALGQGPQFIFQYYEEEERQRGNFPDRFSGHQFPNYSSELNVNALLLGDSALYLCASSFKGVDYEQYFGPGTRLTVT.

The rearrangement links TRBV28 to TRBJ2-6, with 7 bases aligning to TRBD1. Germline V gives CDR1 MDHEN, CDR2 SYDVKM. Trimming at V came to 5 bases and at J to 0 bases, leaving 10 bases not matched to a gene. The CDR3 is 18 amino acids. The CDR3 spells CASSGAGTALSGANVLTF. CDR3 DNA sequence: TGTGCCAGCAGTGGAGCCGGGACAGCACTCTCTGGGGCCAACGTCCTGACTTTC.

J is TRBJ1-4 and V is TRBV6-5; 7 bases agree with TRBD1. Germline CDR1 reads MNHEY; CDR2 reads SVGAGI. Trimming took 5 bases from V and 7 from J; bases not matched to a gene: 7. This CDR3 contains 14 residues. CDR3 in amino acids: CASSTGVVGEKLFF. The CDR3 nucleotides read TGTGCCAGCAGTACAGGGGTGGTGGGTGAAAAACTGTTTTTT.

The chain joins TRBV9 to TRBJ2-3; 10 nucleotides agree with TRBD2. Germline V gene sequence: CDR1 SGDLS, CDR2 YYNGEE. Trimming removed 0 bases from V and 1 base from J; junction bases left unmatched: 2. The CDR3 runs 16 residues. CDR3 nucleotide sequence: TGTGCCAGCAGCGTAGTTCTAGCGGGGGGCACAGATACGCAGTATTTT. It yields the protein CASSVVLAGGTDTQYF.

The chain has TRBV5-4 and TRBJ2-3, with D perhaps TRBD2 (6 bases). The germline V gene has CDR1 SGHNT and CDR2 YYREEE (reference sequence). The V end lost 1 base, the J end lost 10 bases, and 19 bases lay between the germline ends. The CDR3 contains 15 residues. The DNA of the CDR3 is TGTGCCAGCAGCTTGTCCCCACCACTAGCTAAGGCGCAGTATTTT. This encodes CASSLSPPLAKAQYF.

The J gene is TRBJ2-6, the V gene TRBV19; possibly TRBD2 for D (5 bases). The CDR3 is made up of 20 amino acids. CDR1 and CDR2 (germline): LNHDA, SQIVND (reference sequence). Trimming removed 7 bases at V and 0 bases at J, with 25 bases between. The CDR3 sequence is CASTPGYRINFYSGANVLTF. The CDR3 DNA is TGTGCCAGTACCCCGGGGTATAGGATCAACTTCTACTCTGGGGCCAACGTCCTGACTTTC.

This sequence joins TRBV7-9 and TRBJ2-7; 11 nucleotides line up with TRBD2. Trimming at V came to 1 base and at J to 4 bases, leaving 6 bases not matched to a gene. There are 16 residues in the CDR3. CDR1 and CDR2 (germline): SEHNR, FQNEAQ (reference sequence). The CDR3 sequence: CASSLVERLAGYEQYF. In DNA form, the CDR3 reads TGTGCCAGCAGCTTAGTTGAAAGACTAGCGGGGTACGAGCAGTACTTC.

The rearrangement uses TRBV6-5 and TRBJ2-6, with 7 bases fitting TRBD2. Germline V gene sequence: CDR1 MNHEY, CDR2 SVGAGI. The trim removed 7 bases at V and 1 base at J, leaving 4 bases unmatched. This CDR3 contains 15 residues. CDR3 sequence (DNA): TGTGCCAGCATAACGGGGGGTTCTGGGGCCAACGTCCTGACTTTC. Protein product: CASITGGSGANVLTF.

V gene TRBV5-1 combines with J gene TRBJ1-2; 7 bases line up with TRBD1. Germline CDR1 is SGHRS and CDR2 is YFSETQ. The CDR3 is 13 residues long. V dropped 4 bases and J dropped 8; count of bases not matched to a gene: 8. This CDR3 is CASSHDRVNGYTF. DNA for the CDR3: TGCGCCAGCAGCCACGACAGGGTCAACGGCTACACCTTC.

CDR3 bases: TGTGCCAGCAGCTTAGAAGCATATGGCTACACCTTC. It is translated as CASSLEAYGYTF. V is TRBV13 and J is TRBJ1-2; D gene uncertain. Germline V gene lookup returns CDR1 PRHDT and CDR2 FYEKMQ (reference sequence). There are 12 residues in the CDR3. The germline V and J ends were trimmed by 1 base and 5 bases, with 5 bases remaining between them.

CDR3 coding DNA: TGTGCCAGCAGTTTATTGGGCAGACCAGATAATTCACCCCTCCACTTT. It yields the protein CASSLLGRPDNSPLHF. The chain couples TRBV28 to TRBJ1-6; D is undetermined. The CDR3 covers 16 residues. Germline CDR1 MDHEN, CDR2 SYDVKM. V was cut by 1 base and J by 5 bases, with 12 bases left in between. The full variable domain, completed using reference TRBV28 and TRBJ1-6, is DVKVTQSSRYLVKRTGEKVFLECVQDMDHENMFWYRQDPGLGLRLIYFSYDVKMKEKGDIPEGYSVSREKKERFSLILESASTNQTSMYLCASSLLGRPDNSPLHFGNGTRLTVT.

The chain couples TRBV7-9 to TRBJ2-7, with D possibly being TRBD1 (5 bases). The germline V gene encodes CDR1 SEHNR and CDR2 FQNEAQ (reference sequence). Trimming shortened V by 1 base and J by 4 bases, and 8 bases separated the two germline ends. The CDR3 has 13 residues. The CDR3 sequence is CASSLGTPYEQYF. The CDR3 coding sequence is TGTGCCAGCAGCTTAGGGACACCTTACGAGCAGTACTTC.

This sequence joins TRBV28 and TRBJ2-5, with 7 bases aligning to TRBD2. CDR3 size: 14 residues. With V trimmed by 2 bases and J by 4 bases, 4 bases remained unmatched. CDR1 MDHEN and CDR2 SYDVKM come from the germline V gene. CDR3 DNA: TGTGCCAGCAGTTTAGCGGGGGTATTAGAGACCCAGTACTTC. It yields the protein CASSLAGVLETQYF.

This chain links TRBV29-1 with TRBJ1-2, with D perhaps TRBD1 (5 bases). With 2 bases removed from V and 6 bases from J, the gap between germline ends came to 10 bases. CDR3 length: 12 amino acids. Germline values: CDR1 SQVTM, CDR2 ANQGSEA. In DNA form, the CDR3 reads TGCAGCGTTGAACCGGGGGGGAATGGCTACACCTTC. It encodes CSVEPGGNGYTF.

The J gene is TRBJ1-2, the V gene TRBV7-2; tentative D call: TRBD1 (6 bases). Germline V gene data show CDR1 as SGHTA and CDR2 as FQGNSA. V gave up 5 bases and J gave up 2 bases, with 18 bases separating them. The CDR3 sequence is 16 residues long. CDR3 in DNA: TGTGCCAGCAGCCCTATATCAGGACAGCCCAACTATGGCTACACCTTC. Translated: CASSPISGQPNYGYTF.

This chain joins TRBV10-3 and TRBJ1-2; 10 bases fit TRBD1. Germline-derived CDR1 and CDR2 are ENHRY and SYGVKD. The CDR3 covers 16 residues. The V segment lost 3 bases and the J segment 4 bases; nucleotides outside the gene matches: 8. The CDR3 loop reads CAISDSPGQGSYGYTF. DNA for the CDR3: TGTGCCATCAGTGATTCTCCGGGACAGGGGTCCTATGGCTACACCTTC.

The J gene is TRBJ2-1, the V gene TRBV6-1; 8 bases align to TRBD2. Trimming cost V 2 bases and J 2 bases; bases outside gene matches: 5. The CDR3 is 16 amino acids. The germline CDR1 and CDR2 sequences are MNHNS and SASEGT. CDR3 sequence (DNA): TGTGCCAGCAGTGAAAGCGGGACTAGTCCCTACAATGAGCAGTTCTTC. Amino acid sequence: CASSESGTSPYNEQFF.

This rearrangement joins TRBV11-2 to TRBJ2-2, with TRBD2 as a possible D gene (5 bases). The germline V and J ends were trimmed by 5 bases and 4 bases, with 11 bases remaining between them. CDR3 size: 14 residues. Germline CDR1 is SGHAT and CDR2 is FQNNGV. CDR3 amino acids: CASSTRSGTGELFF. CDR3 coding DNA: TGTGCCAGCAGCACCCGAAGCGGCACCGGGGAGCTGTTTTTT.